The entry below gives a single T cell receptor (beta chain) sequence along with its context. Its matching antigen is unknown. Repertoires were generated with immunoSEQ multiplex PCR, while TCRdb's copy carries only in-frame clones and drops some. The sample yields roughly 64,000 clones, around 84% seen once. A history of autoimmune disease or systemic immunosuppression excluded patients. The CDR3 spans 18 residues. Trimming took 1 base from V and 3 from J; bases not matched to a gene: 10. The germline CDR1 and CDR2 sequences are SGHVS and FQNEAQ. These data are taken from a study of OX40 agonist ivuxolimab in advanced cancers. Whole-study results and caveats: Relatively little clonal expansion, among the lowest observed, appeared in partial responders at 0.1-3.0 mg/kg.

The chain combines TRBV7-8 with TRBJ1-4, with 8 positions matching TRBD1. This sample comprised CD4+ or CD8+ T cells sorted from blood, obtained in a trial of the OX40 agonist ivuxolimab. This sequence originates from an adult with an advanced solid tumor such as melanoma, head and neck, liver or kidney cancer. The CDR3 region is CASSLVLAGGLSNEKLFF. The CDR3 DNA sequence: TGTGCCAGCAGCTTAGTTTTGGCAGGGGGCTTGTCTAATGAAAAACTGTTTTTT.